Listed below are T cell receptor beta chains from one sample, sequenced in a study of T-cell reconstitution after alpha-beta-depleted transplantation in children. Using its own MiXCR run on the PCR reads, TCRdb lists one record per CDR3 protein. The sample has about 640,000 distinct CDR3 sequences, roughly 17% seen once; the top ten hold 1.1%. The sample in question was PBMCs from the stem cell graft donor, obtained from the stem cell graft. Every receptor here comes from a human donor who donated a stem cell graft to a child with acute myeloid leukemia. The CDR3 runs from the conserved cysteine through the conserved F or W. A D gene is named only where the DNA matches it firmly. Where a row states a size, it is once, few, many or the class of an expanded clone; other rows omit it.

clone_size	j_call	v_call	d_call	cdr3_aa	cdr3_nt
few	TRBJ2-1	TRBV29-1	NA	CSARVFRGRNEQFF	TGCAGCGCCCGGGTGTTCAGGGGACGGAATGAGCAGTTCTTC
few	TRBJ2-1	TRBV5-1	TRBD2	CASSSRTSGGAVDEQFF	TGCGCCAGCAGCTCCCGGACTAGCGGGGGGGCGGTCGATGAGCAGTTCTTC
NA	TRBJ1-1	TRBV11-3	NA	CASSFESFGGVAFF	TGTGCCAGCAGCTTTGAGAGTTTCGGGGGCGTTGCTTTCTTT
many	TRBJ2-1	TRBV20-1	NA	CSARERAAYNEQFF	TGCAGTGCTAGAGAGCGAGCCGCCTACAATGAGCAGTTCTTC
many	TRBJ1-6	TRBV6-5	NA	CASSYSTANSPLHF	TGTGCCAGCAGTTACTCAACAGCTAATTCACCCCTCCACTTT
NA	TRBJ1-2	TRBV13	NA	CASSPYGGFYGYTF	TGTGCCAGCAGCCCTTATGGGGGTTTCTATGGCTACACCTTC
many	TRBJ1-1	TRBV29-1	NA	CSVEGWLNTEAFF	TGCAGCGTTGAGGGGTGGCTGAACACTGAAGCTTTCTTT
many	TRBJ1-3	TRBV28	NA	CASSWDRRNTIYF	TGTGCCAGCAGCTGGGACCGTCGAAACACCATATATTTT
NA	TRBJ2-1	TRBV20-1	NA	CSARSRNGGYNEQFF	TGCAGTGCTAGATCCCGGAACGGGGGCTACAATGAGCAGTTCTTC
many	TRBJ1-4	TRBV9	NA	CASSGGGEKLFF	TGTGCCAGCAGTGGGGGGGGTGAAAAACTGTTTTTT
many	TRBJ2-1	TRBV20-1	NA	CSAKGLIPSYNEQFF	TGCAGTGCTAAGGGACTCATTCCTTCCTACAATGAGCAGTTCTTC
NA	TRBJ2-4	TRBV7-9	NA	CASSPIESLNDGVQYF	TGTGCCAGCAGCCCTATCGAATCCCTGAACGACGGAGTTCAGTACTTC
few	TRBJ2-7	TRBV7-2	NA	CASSLAFGGPGAYEQYF	TGTGCCAGCAGCTTAGCGTTCGGGGGGCCGGGGGCCTACGAGCAGTACTTC
NA	TRBJ2-5	TRBV20-1	NA	CSARSRDLFQGQETQYF	TGCAGTGCGCGGTCCCGGGACCTTTTTCAGGGCCAAGAGACCCAGTACTTC
NA	TRBJ1-4	TRBV20-1	NA	CSASFWEEPGKLFF	TGCAGTGCCTCCTTTTGGGAGGAGCCGGGAAAACTGTTTTTT
few	TRBJ2-3	TRBV11-1	TRBD2	CASSHTSLMTGGSTDTQYF	TGTGCCAGCAGCCACACCTCCCTAATGACGGGGGGGAGCACAGATACGCAGTATTTT
many	TRBJ2-5	TRBV12-3/TRBV12-4	NA	CASSIGLGGTQYF	TGTGCCAGCAGTATAGGACTGGGGGGGACCCAGTACTTC
few	TRBJ2-7	TRBV5-1	TRBD1	CASSLSRDRGEGSYEQYF	TGCGCCAGCAGCCTGTCCCGGGACAGGGGTGAAGGCTCCTACGAGCAGTACTTC
NA	TRBJ2-1	TRBV6-4	NA	CAICLSVGLGLPVYNEQFF	TGTGCCATCTGTTTATCCGTGGGTCTCGGCCTTCCAGTTTACAATGAGCAGTTCTTC
NA	TRBJ2-3	TRBV5-6	NA	CASSARDFLNTQYF	TGTGCCAGCAGCGCCCGGGACTTCCTAAATACGCAGTATTTT
many	TRBJ2-4	TRBV20-1	NA	CSAKGRNENIQYF	TGCAGTGCTAAGGGACGGAATGAAAACATTCAGTACTTC
many	TRBJ1-2	TRBV7-2	NA	CASSLIRIANYGYTF	TGTGCCAGCAGCTTGATCAGGATAGCTAACTATGGCTACACCTTC
few	TRBJ2-7	TRBV18	NA	CASSPRQDSSYEQYF	TGTGCCAGCTCACCGCGACAGGACAGCTCCTACGAGCAGTACTTC